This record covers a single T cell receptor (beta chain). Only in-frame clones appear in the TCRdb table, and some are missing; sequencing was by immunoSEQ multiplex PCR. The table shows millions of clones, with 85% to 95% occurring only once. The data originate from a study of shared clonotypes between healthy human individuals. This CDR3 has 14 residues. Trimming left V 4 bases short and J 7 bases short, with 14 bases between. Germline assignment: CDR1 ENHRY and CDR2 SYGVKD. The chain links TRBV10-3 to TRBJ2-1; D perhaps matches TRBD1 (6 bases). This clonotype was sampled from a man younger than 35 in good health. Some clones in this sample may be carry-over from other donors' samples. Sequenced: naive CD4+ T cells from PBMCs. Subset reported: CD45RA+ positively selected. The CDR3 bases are TGTGCCATCAGTGGGACAGACGGCCGGAATGAGCAGTTCTTC. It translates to CAISGTDGRNEQFF.